The clone carrying this T cell receptor (beta chain) has ten or more counts. The sample comes from a study of molecular identifiers for immune sequencing clone quantification. Study details: Replicates involved a five-way split of RNA from roughly 21,000 or 96,000 naive CD8 cells, with sequencing of four.

Germline-derived CDR1 and CDR2 are SEHNR and FQNEAQ (reference sequence). Trimming cost V 3 bases and J 8 bases, with 8 bases left between them. The length of the CDR3 is 13 residues. TCRdb re-called the PCR reads with MiXCR, one entry per CDR3 protein. Of roughly 90,000 distinct CDR3 sequences listed, roughly 19% are singletons. Sequencing was done on a sample of naive CD8+ T cells from blood, with Jurkat cell RNA spiked in. Sample subset: FACS-sorted CD8+CD4-CCR7+CD45RA+ naive T cells. The chain is built from TRBV7-9 and TRBJ1-6; possibly TRBD1 for D (5 bases). This TCR came from a human donor in good health. Some libraries in this study had Jurkat cell RNA spiked in. The chain's CDR3 is CASSLDTYSPLHF. The CDR3 region has the DNA TGTGCCAGCAGCTTGGACACTTATTCACCCCTCCACTTT.